The clone carrying this T cell receptor (beta chain) occurred a few times. Its antigen remains unidentified. CDR1 is SGDLS, CDR2 YYNGEE, per germline. Trimming took 3 bases from V and 3 from J, leaving 16 bases between them. The CDR3 runs 15 residues. Researchers prepared the TCRbeta library using unique molecular identifiers, the study reports. Each CDR3 protein is one row after TCRdb ran MiXCR on the PCR reads. The sample yields some 310,000 distinct CDR3 sequences, around 20% seen once. This entry belongs to a study of T-cell reconstitution after alpha-beta-depleted transplantation in children. Study-wide results and limits: Diversity and T-cell counts at one year after transplant derived mostly from new T cells.

This sequence was found in a male patient younger than 18 who had a stem cell transplant for acute lymphoblastic leukemia, so the T cells may come from the graft donor. The chain employs TRBV9 and TRBJ2-7, with D possibly TRBD2 on 7 matching bases. This sample comprised PBMCs, mostly from graft donor cells, obtained 180 days after TCRalphabeta/CD19-depleted stem cell transplant. The CDR3 loop reads CASSEGGTPYYEQYF. The CDR3 DNA sequence: TGTGCCAGCAGCGAGGGGGGGACACCCTACTACGAGCAGTACTTC.